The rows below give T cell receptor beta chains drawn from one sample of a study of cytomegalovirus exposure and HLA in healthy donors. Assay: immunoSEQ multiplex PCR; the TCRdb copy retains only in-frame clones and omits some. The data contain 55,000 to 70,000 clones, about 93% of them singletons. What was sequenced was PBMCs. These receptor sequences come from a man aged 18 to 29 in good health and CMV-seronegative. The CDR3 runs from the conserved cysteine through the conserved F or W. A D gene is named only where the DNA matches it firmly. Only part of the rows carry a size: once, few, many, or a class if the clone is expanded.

CDR3nt: TGTGCCAGCACCAACAGGGAGAACACTGAAGCTTTCTTT
CDR3aa: CASTNRENTEAFF
d_gene: -
v_gene: TRBV28
abundance: -
j_gene: TRBJ1-1

CDR3nt: TGTGCCAGCTCACCGGGACAGGGGATAAATTATGGCTACACCTTC
CDR3aa: CASSPGQGINYGYTF
d_gene: TRBD1
v_gene: TRBV18
abundance: few
j_gene: TRBJ1-2

CDR3nt: TGCAGCGACGCGGGACTGAACACTGAAGCTTTCTTT
CDR3aa: CSDAGLNTEAFF
d_gene: -
v_gene: TRBV29-1
abundance: -
j_gene: TRBJ1-1

CDR3nt: TGTGCCAGCAGCAAAGCAGGGGGCAAGAACTCTGGGGCCAACGTCCTGACTTTC
CDR3aa: CASSKAGGKNSGANVLTF
d_gene: -
v_gene: TRBV21-1
abundance: -
j_gene: TRBJ2-6

CDR3nt: TGTGCCAGCAGTTTTACAGGGGGGAACACTGAAGCTTTCTTT
CDR3aa: CASSFTGGNTEAFF
d_gene: TRBD1
v_gene: TRBV27
abundance: -
j_gene: TRBJ1-1

CDR3nt: TGTGCCAGCAGTTTTTTAGCGGGAGGGGACAATGAGCAGTTCTTC
CDR3aa: CASSFLAGGDNEQFF
d_gene: TRBD2
v_gene: TRBV6-5
abundance: -
j_gene: TRBJ2-1

CDR3nt: TGTGCCAGCAGCTTAGGACAGGGGACCACTGAAGCTTTCTTT
CDR3aa: CASSLGQGTTEAFF
d_gene: TRBD1
v_gene: TRBV7-9
abundance: once
j_gene: TRBJ1-1

CDR3nt: TGTGCCAGCAGTGACAGGACAGGGGTTACAGATACGCAGTATTTT
CDR3aa: CASSDRTGVTDTQYF
d_gene: TRBD1
v_gene: TRBV27
abundance: -
j_gene: TRBJ2-3

CDR3nt: TGTGCCAGCAGCCAGGGACTAGCCTCCTACAATGAGCAGTTCTTC
CDR3aa: CASSQGLASYNEQFF
d_gene: TRBD2
v_gene: TRBV7-9
abundance: -
j_gene: TRBJ2-1

CDR3nt: TGTGCCAGTAGTATAGATCACGCAGGGGCCTACGAGCAGTACTTC
CDR3aa: CASSIDHAGAYEQYF
d_gene: -
v_gene: TRBV19
abundance: -
j_gene: TRBJ2-7

CDR3nt: TGTGCCAGCACCCTTCAGGGTGGCTACACCTTC
CDR3aa: CASTLQGGYTF
d_gene: -
v_gene: TRBV21-1
abundance: -
j_gene: TRBJ1-2

CDR3nt: TGTGCCAGCAGATCATACAGGGCGACAGATACGCAGTATTTT
CDR3aa: CASRSYRATDTQYF
d_gene: -
v_gene: TRBV27
abundance: -
j_gene: TRBJ2-3

CDR3nt: TGTGCCAGCAGTTACCCAGTGGGCGCGGGAGGGGAGACCCAGTACTTC
CDR3aa: CASSYPVGAGGETQYF
d_gene: TRBD2
v_gene: TRBV6-5
abundance: once
j_gene: TRBJ2-5

CDR3nt: TGTGCCAGTAGTCTACAGGGACTAGCGGACCGTAATGAGCAGTTCTTC
CDR3aa: CASSLQGLADRNEQFF
d_gene: TRBD2
v_gene: TRBV19
abundance: -
j_gene: TRBJ2-1

CDR3nt: TGTGCCAGCAGCGTAGTCGGGTCGAACACCGGGGAGCTGTTTTTT
CDR3aa: CASSVVGSNTGELFF
d_gene: -
v_gene: TRBV9
abundance: -
j_gene: TRBJ2-2

CDR3nt: TGCGCCAGCAGCTTGCTCTCGTCTAGCGGGAATGATGAGCAGTTCTTC
CDR3aa: CASSLLSSSGNDEQFF
d_gene: TRBD2
v_gene: TRBV5-1
abundance: -
j_gene: TRBJ2-1

CDR3nt: TGTGCCAGCAGTTTACAGGGTTACGAGCAGTACTTC
CDR3aa: CASSLQGYEQYF
d_gene: -
v_gene: TRBV28
abundance: once
j_gene: TRBJ2-7

CDR3nt: TGTGCCAGCAGTTACGGGACAGGGAACCCCGGGGAGCTGTTTTTT
CDR3aa: CASSYGTGNPGELFF
d_gene: TRBD1
v_gene: TRBV6-5
abundance: -
j_gene: TRBJ2-2

CDR3nt: TGCAGTGCCCCCAGGGGAGAAGCGCAGTATTTT
CDR3aa: CSAPRGEAQYF
d_gene: -
v_gene: TRBV20-1
abundance: -
j_gene: TRBJ2-3

CDR3nt: TGTGCCAGCAGTGCAGGGGGCGCGGCGGCTAATGAAAAACTGTTTTTT
CDR3aa: CASSAGGAAANEKLFF
d_gene: TRBD1
v_gene: TRBV6-1
abundance: -
j_gene: TRBJ1-4

CDR3nt: TGCGCCAGCAGCTTGGTTGCGGGTCCAGAGACCCAGTACTTC
CDR3aa: CASSLVAGPETQYF
d_gene: -
v_gene: TRBV5-1
abundance: -
j_gene: TRBJ2-5

CDR3nt: TGTGCCAGCAGCTTGTTCGGTGAAAAACTGTTTTTT
CDR3aa: CASSLFGEKLFF
d_gene: -
v_gene: TRBV5-4
abundance: -
j_gene: TRBJ1-4

CDR3nt: TGCGCCACTGGGGACAGTAACTATGGCTACACCTTC
CDR3aa: CATGDSNYGYTF
d_gene: TRBD1
v_gene: TRBV10-1
abundance: -
j_gene: TRBJ1-2

CDR3nt: TGCGCCAGCAGTCAACCGGGGGACAGGGGATTCGGAGAGACCCAGTACTTC
CDR3aa: CASSQPGDRGFGETQYF
d_gene: TRBD1
v_gene: TRBV23-1
abundance: -
j_gene: TRBJ2-5

CDR3nt: TGTGCCTGGAGAGGGGGATTTTCGGGCAATCAGCCCCAGCATTTT
CDR3aa: CAWRGGFSGNQPQHF
d_gene: -
v_gene: TRBV30
abundance: -
j_gene: TRBJ1-5

CDR3nt: TGTGCCAGCACCTTATCCAGGACCGGTCGGGGCACTGAAGCTTTCTTT
CDR3aa: CASTLSRTGRGTEAFF
d_gene: -
v_gene: TRBV27
abundance: -
j_gene: TRBJ1-1

CDR3nt: TGTGCCTGGAGTGCCCTTCGGACAGTGGGGGATGGCACTGAAGCTTTCTTT
CDR3aa: CAWSALRTVGDGTEAFF
d_gene: -
v_gene: TRBV30
abundance: -
j_gene: TRBJ1-1

CDR3nt: TGCGCCAGCAGCCAAGGAGGGAATGCCGGGGAGCTGTTTTTT
CDR3aa: CASSQGGNAGELFF
d_gene: -
v_gene: TRBV4-3
abundance: -
j_gene: TRBJ2-2

CDR3nt: TGTGCCAGCAGCTTACAGACAGGGGGCCTGAATGAGCAGTTCTTC
CDR3aa: CASSLQTGGLNEQFF
d_gene: TRBD1
v_gene: TRBV7-6
abundance: -
j_gene: TRBJ2-1

CDR3nt: TGTGCCAGCAGTGACGCGTACGAGCAGTACTTC
CDR3aa: CASSDAYEQYF
d_gene: -
v_gene: TRBV6-1
abundance: -
j_gene: TRBJ2-7

CDR3nt: TGTGCCAGTTCCCCGGCGGGGCGCAATCAGCCCCAGCATTTT
CDR3aa: CASSPAGRNQPQHF
d_gene: -
v_gene: TRBV19
abundance: -
j_gene: TRBJ1-5

CDR3nt: TGTGCCAGCAGTTTATATGGGGGCTCGCGCGCCTACGAGCAGTACTTC
CDR3aa: CASSLYGGSRAYEQYF
d_gene: -
v_gene: TRBV27
abundance: -
j_gene: TRBJ2-7

CDR3nt: TGTGCCACCAGCCCCCTACTACAGGGGATGCACGAGCAGTACTTC
CDR3aa: CATSPLLQGMHEQYF
d_gene: TRBD1
v_gene: TRBV15
abundance: -
j_gene: TRBJ2-7

CDR3nt: TGTGCCAGCAGTAGAACAGGGGGCGCGAGGGAAGGAGAGACCCAGTACTTC
CDR3aa: CASSRTGGAREGETQYF
d_gene: TRBD1
v_gene: TRBV28
abundance: -
j_gene: TRBJ2-5

CDR3nt: TGTGCCAGTAGTATAGGACTAGCGGAGTACAATGAGCAGTTCTTC
CDR3aa: CASSIGLAEYNEQFF
d_gene: TRBD2
v_gene: TRBV19
abundance: -
j_gene: TRBJ2-1

CDR3nt: TGTGCTAGTGGTTTGGAATCCGGGACAAAAGGGGGCTATGGCTACACCTTC
CDR3aa: CASGLESGTKGGYGYTF
d_gene: -
v_gene: TRBV12-5
abundance: -
j_gene: TRBJ1-2

CDR3nt: TGTGCCACCCAGACCAGTGTAACAGGCCAAAACACTGAAGCTTTCTTT
CDR3aa: CATQTSVTGQNTEAFF
d_gene: -
v_gene: TRBV15
abundance: -
j_gene: TRBJ1-1

CDR3nt: TGTGCCAGCAGCTTAAGCCTGGGCAACACAGATACGCAGTATTTT
CDR3aa: CASSLSLGNTDTQYF
d_gene: -
v_gene: TRBV11-2
abundance: -
j_gene: TRBJ2-3

CDR3nt: TGTGCCAGCAGTTTAGGACTAGCCTCCTACGAGCAGTACTTC
CDR3aa: CASSLGLASYEQYF
d_gene: TRBD2
v_gene: TRBV27
abundance: -
j_gene: TRBJ2-7

CDR3nt: TGTGCCAGCAGCCCCTCGGGACTAGCGGGAACTCTCGAGCAGTACTTC
CDR3aa: CASSPSGLAGTLEQYF
d_gene: TRBD2
v_gene: TRBV25-1
abundance: -
j_gene: TRBJ2-7

CDR3nt: TGCGCCAGCAGCCGAACCGGGACAGGGGGCGATGAGCAGTACTTC
CDR3aa: CASSRTGTGGDEQYF
d_gene: TRBD1
v_gene: TRBV5-1
abundance: once
j_gene: TRBJ2-7

CDR3nt: TGTGCCTGGACCCCGGACAGGGGCATTAGCTCTGGAAACACCATATATTTT
CDR3aa: CAWTPDRGISSGNTIYF
d_gene: TRBD1
v_gene: TRBV30
abundance: -
j_gene: TRBJ1-3

CDR3nt: TGTGCCAGCAGCCAACCCATAGGGGGACCGGAATCCGACGAGCAGTACTTC
CDR3aa: CASSQPIGGPESDEQYF
d_gene: -
v_gene: TRBV4-2
abundance: -
j_gene: TRBJ2-7

CDR3nt: TGCAGCGTTGAACGACAGGGGAACACTGAAGCTTTCTTT
CDR3aa: CSVERQGNTEAFF
d_gene: TRBD1
v_gene: TRBV29-1
abundance: -
j_gene: TRBJ1-1

CDR3nt: TGTGCCAGCTCACCATCGGGACTAGCGGAGAGCTCCTACGAGCAGTACTTC
CDR3aa: CASSPSGLAESSYEQYF
d_gene: TRBD2
v_gene: TRBV18
abundance: -
j_gene: TRBJ2-7

CDR3nt: TGCGCCAGCAGCCAAGCCCTCTCGGAGGCCGGCAATCAGCCCCAGCATTTT
CDR3aa: CASSQALSEAGNQPQHF
d_gene: -
v_gene: TRBV4-1
abundance: -
j_gene: TRBJ1-5

CDR3nt: TGCGCCAGCAGCGAGACTAGCGGGAGTGCCTACGAGCAGTACTTC
CDR3aa: CASSETSGSAYEQYF
d_gene: TRBD2
v_gene: TRBV5-1
abundance: -
j_gene: TRBJ2-7

CDR3nt: TGCGCCAGCAGCTTGGCCCCGTCGGGTGACACTGAAGCTTTCTTT
CDR3aa: CASSLAPSGDTEAFF
d_gene: -
v_gene: TRBV5-1
abundance: -
j_gene: TRBJ1-1

CDR3nt: TGCGCCAGCAGCTTGGCCCTTTCTCTGGTTGATCAACTTACCTACAATGAGCAGTTCTTC
CDR3aa: CASSLALSLVDQLTYNEQFF
d_gene: -
v_gene: TRBV5-1
abundance: -
j_gene: TRBJ2-1

CDR3nt: TGTGCCAGCTCACCACCGGGTTGGGAGAGCTCCTACAATGAGCAGTTCTTC
CDR3aa: CASSPPGWESSYNEQFF
d_gene: -
v_gene: TRBV18
abundance: -
j_gene: TRBJ2-1